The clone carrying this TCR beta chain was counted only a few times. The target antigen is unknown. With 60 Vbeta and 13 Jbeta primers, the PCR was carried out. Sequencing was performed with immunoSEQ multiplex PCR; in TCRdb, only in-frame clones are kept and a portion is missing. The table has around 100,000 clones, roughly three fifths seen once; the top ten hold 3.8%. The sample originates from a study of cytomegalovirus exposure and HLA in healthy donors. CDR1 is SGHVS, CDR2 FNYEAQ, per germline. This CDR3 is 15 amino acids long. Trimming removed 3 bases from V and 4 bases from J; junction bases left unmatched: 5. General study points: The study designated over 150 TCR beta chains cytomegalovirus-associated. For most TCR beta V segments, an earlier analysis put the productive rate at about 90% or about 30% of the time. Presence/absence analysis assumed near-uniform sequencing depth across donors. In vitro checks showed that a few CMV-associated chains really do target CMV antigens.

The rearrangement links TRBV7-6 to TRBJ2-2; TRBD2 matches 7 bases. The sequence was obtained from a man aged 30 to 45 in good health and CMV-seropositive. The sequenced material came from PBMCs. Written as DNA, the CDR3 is TGTGCCAGCAGCTTTATGGGAGGGGCCACCGGGGAGCTGTTTTTT. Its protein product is CASSFMGGATGELFF.